This record covers a single T cell receptor beta chain. With the read ending 3 residues before the CDR3 end, the germline J gene is used to fill in that end. This sample was taken from a study of T cells in women clearing cervical HPV infection. The germline gives CDR1 SGHRS, CDR2 YFSETQ. The CDR3 runs 15 residues. The protocol was immunoSEQ multiplex PCR, while the TCRdb copy is restricted to in-frame clones and leaves out a portion. Its table records tens of thousands of clones. Sequencing was done on a sample of blood buffy coat. The chain uses TRBV5-1 and TRBJ2-3; 9 bases line up with TRBD1. This receptor was taken from a woman between 18 and 69 years old with a cervical HPV16 infection that either progressed to CIN3+ or cleared (not recorded which). CDR3 loop: CASSEGQGWQETQYF. The CDR3 DNA, read in part, is TGCGCCAGCAGCGAGGGACAGGGCTGGCAAGAGACG.